The next 18 T cell receptor beta chains were all read from a single sample in a study of radiotherapy plus CTLA-4 blockade in lung cancer. TCRdb's table, derived via immunoSEQ multiplex PCR, lists solely in-frame clones and lacks some. Found here are approximately 46,000 clones, 80% to 90% of them singletons; the top ten hold 28%. The specimen was peripheral blood, collected from a patient treated with radiotherapy plus ipilimumab. All receptors derive from a human donor with non-small cell lung cancer whose response to radiotherapy plus ipilimumab could not be evaluated.

The J gene is TRBJ2-2, the V gene TRBV7-9, with D possibly matching TRBD1 (5 bases). With 5 bases removed from V and 6 bases from J, the gap between germline ends came to 19 bases. Germline V lookup: CDR1 SEHNR, CDR2 FQNEAQ (reference sequence). This CDR3 has 16 amino acids. In DNA, the CDR3 is TGTGCCAGCAGCCCGGGCAGGGTAGGTCGCTCCGGGGAGCTGTTTTTT. It specifies CASSPGRVGRSGELFF.

The chain is built from TRBV29-1 and TRBJ2-1, with 9 bases that match TRBD2. The junction had 13 bases not matched to a gene; V was cut back by 5 bases and J by 8 bases. The CDR3 covers 15 residues. Germline CDR1 and CDR2: SQVTM and ANQGSEA. CDR3 DNA: TGCAGCGTTAGGGGAGTAGCGGGAGAAGGGTATGAGCAGTTCTTC. This encodes CSVRGVAGEGYEQFF.

This rearrangement joins TRBV18 to TRBJ1-5, with D perhaps matching TRBD1 (6 bases). V lost 6 bases to trimming and J lost 7 bases, with 16 bases between them. Germline values: CDR1 KGHSH, CDR2 LQKENI. The CDR3 has 14 amino acids. CDR3 amino acids: CASSRGGADQPQHF. The CDR3 coding sequence is TGTGCCAGCTCGAGGGGGGGGGCGGACCAGCCCCAGCATTTT.

The rearrangement uses TRBV6-5 and TRBJ2-1; perhaps TRBD2 as D (6 bases). This CDR3 spans 15 amino acids. Germline-derived CDR1 and CDR2 are MNHEY and SVGAGI. With 2 bases removed from V and 3 bases from J, the gap between germline ends came to 11 bases. CDR3 bases: TGTGCCAGCAGTTACGGTGGGGGGAACTACAATGAGCAGTTCTTC. Translation gives CASSYGGGNYNEQFF.

The genes are TRBV4-1 and TRBJ2-2, with D unresolved. V lost 4 bases, J lost 1 base, and 4 bases lay in between. Germline CDR1 and CDR2: MGHRA and YSYEKL. The CDR3 covers 13 residues. CDR3 sequence: CASSRQNTGELFF. The CDR3 region has the DNA TGCGCCAGCAGCCGGCAGAACACCGGGGAGCTGTTTTTT.

The rearrangement uses TRBV27 and TRBJ2-4, with 10 bases that match TRBD1. The CDR3 loop spans 15 amino acids. The germline V gene has CDR1 MNHEY and CDR2 SMNVEV (reference sequence). The junction had 8 bases not matched to a gene; V was cut back by 7 bases and J by 5 bases. For the CDR3, the DNA is TGTGCCAGCAACCCCCTGGGACAGGGGCAAAACATTCAGTACTTC. It is translated as CASNPLGQGQNIQYF.

This clone was seen a handful of times. The J gene is TRBJ2-7, the V gene TRBV2, with a tentative D call TRBD2 (6 bases). The CDR3 is 15 residues long. V was clipped by 6 bases and J by 0 bases, with 15 bases between them. Germline V CDR1 and CDR2: SNHLY, FYNNEI. The CDR3 sequence: CASRLTGGSSYEQYF. In DNA, the CDR3 is TGTGCCAGCAGGTTAACAGGAGGGAGCTCCTACGAGCAGTACTTC.

The chain recombines TRBV7-9 with TRBJ2-3, with D tentatively TRBD2 (5 bases). V gave up 5 bases and J gave up 6 bases, with 24 bases separating them. Germline V gene lookup returns CDR1 SEHNR and CDR2 FQNEAQ (reference sequence). The CDR3 loop spans 17 amino acids. The CDR3 spells CASSLDGGLGTSDTQYF. As DNA, the CDR3 is TGTGCCAGCAGCCTAGACGGAGGACTCGGAACGTCCGATACGCAGTATTTT.

The chain couples TRBV13 to TRBJ2-3; unclear D gene. The germline V and J ends were trimmed by 3 bases and 0 bases, with 13 bases remaining between them. The CDR3 sequence is 16 residues long. Germline V gives CDR1 PRHDT, CDR2 FYEKMQ (reference sequence). CDR3 sequence (DNA): TGTGCCAGCAGCTTCGCAGGTTACTCTAGCACAGATACGCAGTATTTT. Its translation: CASSFAGYSSTDTQYF.

This chain uses TRBV5-1 with TRBJ2-1; D call uncertain. V shed 3 bases and J shed 5 bases, with 24 bases lying between them. The germline CDR1 and CDR2 sequences are SGHRS and YFSETQ. The CDR3 is 18 amino acids. The CDR3 DNA is TGCGCCAGCAGCTGGAGACCAAGAGGCGGCCTTACCAACAATGAGCAGTTCTTC. The encoded protein is CASSWRPRGGLTNNEQFF.

The J gene is TRBJ2-2, the V gene TRBV4-3; weak D call: TRBD1 (5 bases). This CDR3 contains 17 residues. The ends were cut back, 0 bases at V and 5 bases at J, with 16 bases in the middle. Germline V gene data show CDR1 as LGHNA and CDR2 as YSLEER. CDR3 nucleotides: TGCGCCAGCAGCCAAGAAGGGCAGGGATATCTGACCGGGGAGCTGTTTTTT. Amino acids: CASSQEGQGYLTGELFF.

This chain uses TRBV28 with TRBJ2-7, with D perhaps TRBD1 (5 bases). CDR1 is MDHEN and CDR2 is SYDVKM in the germline V gene. CDR3 length: 16 residues. V lost 4 bases and J 1 base, leaving 17 bases between the germline ends. CDR3 DNA sequence: TGTGCCAGCAGTTCCTTCGGACAACCAAGGTCCTACGAGCAGTACTTC. This encodes CASSSFGQPRSYEQYF. The full variable domain, rest sourced from reference TRBV28 and TRBJ2-7, is DVKVTQSSRYLVKRTGEKVFLECVQDMDHENMFWYRQDPGLGLRLIYFSYDVKMKEKGDIPEGYSVSREKKERFSLILESASTNQTSMYLCASSSFGQPRSYEQYFGPGTRLTVT.

V gene TRBV11-2 combines with J gene TRBJ1-2, with 8 bases matching TRBD1. Germline V gene lookup returns CDR1 SGHAT and CDR2 FQNNGV. CDR3 length equals 14 residues. Trimming cost V 4 bases and J 14 bases; bases outside gene matches: 15. CDR3 loop: CASSSRAAGGSGTF. DNA for the CDR3: TGTGCCAGCAGCTCCCGCGCAGCAGGGGGCTCAGGAACCTTC. The whole variable domain, remainder taken from reference TRBV11-2 and TRBJ1-2, is EAGVAQSPRYKIIEKRQSVAFWCNPISGHATLYWYQQILGQGPKLLIQFQNNGVVDDSQLPKDRFSAERLKGVDSTLKIQPAKLEDSAVYLCASSSRAAGGSGTFGSGTRLTVV.

V and J are TRBV19 and TRBJ2-7, with D maybe TRBD2 (7 bases). Germline V gene data show CDR1 as LNHDA and CDR2 as SQIVND (reference sequence). This CDR3 is built from 15 residues. V lost 6 bases and J lost 3, with 18 bases in between. The CDR3 loop reads CASSIRGGLYYEQYF. As DNA, the CDR3 is TGTGCCAGTAGCATAAGGGGGGGACTTTACTACGAGCAGTACTTC.

The V gene is TRBV5-1, the J gene TRBJ2-7; 7 bases agree with TRBD2. CDR1 and CDR2 from the germline V gene are SGHRS and YFSETQ. V lost 2 bases and J lost 3; bases outside the gene matches: 8. There are 15 residues in the CDR3. The CDR3 DNA is TGCGCCAGCAGCTTTGGGCGTCGGGGGGACTACGAGCAGTACTTC. This translates into CASSFGRRGDYEQYF.

V usage is TRBV20-1 and J usage is TRBJ1-1; no definite D call. Germline V gene data show CDR1 as DFQATT and CDR2 as SNEGSKA (reference sequence). With 6 bases removed from V and 11 bases from J, the gap between germline ends came to 16 bases. The CDR3 covers 11 residues. The chain's CDR3 is CSAPMTSGAFF. In nucleotides, the CDR3 is TGCAGTGCCCCGATGACAAGTGGCGCTTTCTTT.

This chain links TRBV7-9 with TRBJ2-7; TRBD1 is a possible D gene (5 bases). The ends were cut back, 1 base at V and 3 bases at J, with 10 bases in the middle. Looked up from germline, CDR1 is SEHNR and CDR2 is FQNEAQ (reference sequence). The CDR3 is 14 amino acids. The DNA of the CDR3 is TGTGCCAGCAGCTTAGGGCAGGGCCTCTACGAGCAGTACTTC. Protein sequence: CASSLGQGLYEQYF.

This chain links TRBV2 with TRBJ2-7; the D is unclear. Trimming took off 7 bases at V and 0 bases at J, with 10 bases between the two ends. CDR3 size: 13 residues. The germline gives CDR1 SNHLY, CDR2 FYNNEI. This CDR3 is CASKDWHSYEQYF. The CDR3 nucleotides read TGTGCCAGCAAAGACTGGCACTCCTACGAGCAGTACTTC.